This TCR beta chain was identified in a study of cytomegalovirus exposure and HLA in healthy donors (TCRdb year 2017). For the wider study: According to a later analysis, one platform produced both the 110 or so validation repertoires and the 620 or so repertoires of the first cohort. The study aimed to test whether cataloging public T cell receptors could reveal signatures of past pathogen exposure. In addition to the first cohort of around 670 subjects, a separate validation cohort of 120 different subjects was used. To predict cytomegalovirus infection status, the study combined high-throughput TCR immunosequencing, statistical association of individual TCRs with disease status, and machine learning.

Library generation was performed with the immunoSEQ multiplex PCR assay. Processing in the source paper ran as follows. A statistical classification framework was developed to diagnose cytomegalovirus status using the catalog of TCR beta chain sequences. TCRdb limited this immuneACCESS table to in-frame rearrangements with V and J called. A share of clones is missing; checked studies link under half to unresolved V genes, and the rest is unexplained. The DNA was the basis for D and trimming; V, J and clone size are from that table. Within this sample are 110,000 to 150,000 clones, with 75% to 90% of them counted one time only. The ten largest clones take up about 8.2% of the sample. V is pared back by 4 bases and J by 3 bases, with 18 bases lying between the germline termini. The CDR3, cysteine through phenylalanine, is 17 amino acids long. Only the CDR3 DNA is retained, 51 bases long and in frame from the first base. Via the germline V gene (reference sequence), CDR1 is WNHNN and CDR2 SYGVQD.

Study-wide findings and limitations: In a later analysis, TCRs clustered in the first cohort were found to also tend to co-occur in the roughly 130 validation repertoires, with approximately 95% of cluster scores above 0. In vitro tests confirmed that a few of the cytomegalovirus-associated TCR beta chains recognize cytomegalovirus antigens. The validation cohort had no HLA typing available for a later analysis, so co-occurrence within that cohort was assessed over all 120 or so repertoires. Across donors, most TCR sequences were observed very rarely, whereas some public TCRs were present in many individuals. The classifier was reported to diagnose cytomegalovirus status with high specificity and sensitivity in both the original and validation cohorts. The study gave a list of about 170 TCR beta chains associated with cytomegalovirus. The authors suggested that the approach could potentially be extended to other disease states and immunological phenotypes.

This clone was recorded once. The antigen it binds to is not known. Within one base of it there is no much larger clone, and no base qualities were kept. The donors were included in the validation cohort of over a hundred subjects, a group kept apart from the approximately 700-subject first cohort. What was sequenced was PBMCs. The chain is made from TRBV10-1 and TRBJ2-2, with no confidently assigned D gene. The receptor comes from a young woman in good health and CMV-seropositive. CDR3 protein: CASSGSRIFRDTGELFF. The sequenced DNA: TGCGCCAGCAGTGGGAGTCGGATATTTCGGGACACCGGGGAGCTGTTTTTT.